The T cell receptor (beta chain) under discussion was sequenced for a study of blood T cell repertoires in COVID-19. Study-level information: Material from acute and convalescent COVID-19 was sourced from the United States, Italy and Spain. PBMCs, B-cell-depleted T cells, or T cells were the source of the cDNA or gDNA that made up the material.

The length of the CDR3 is 13 residues. J lost 12 bases, V lost 9 bases, and 10 bases had no gene match. CDR1 WSHSY and CDR2 SAAADI come from the germline V gene. Here immunoSEQ multiplex PCR was the method, and the copy in TCRdb shows in-frame clones only, minus some. The sample has roughly 250,000 clones; around 81% are singletons. The TCR comes from a woman aged 55-70 years with active or convalescent COVID-19. The rearrangement uses TRBV10-2 and TRBJ2-4, with 11 bases that match TRBD2. Sequences were obtained from peripheral blood. In nucleotides, the CDR3 is TGCGCCAGTTTAGCGGGGGGGGGAAGCGGTCAGTACTTC. This gives the protein CASLAGGGSGQYF.